The present T cell receptor (beta chain) was sequenced within a study of technical replicates of blood from a few donors. Using immunoSEQ multiplex PCR, the repertoire was profiled, and TCRdb retains in-frame clones only, with some absent. This repertoire shows almost 90,000 clones, approximately 93% found once; its top ten account for roughly 0.24%. The CDR3 spans 15 residues. Trimming pared 4 bases from V and 4 bases from J, leaving 13 bases between. CDR1 is MGHRA, CDR2 YSYEKL, per germline. The TCR was taken from a human donor in good health. The chain couples TRBV4-1 to TRBJ2-2; D is perhaps TRBD1 (6 bases). Sequencing was done on a sample of T cells isolated from PBMCs. CDR3 bases: TGCGCCAGCAGCCGCCCACAGGGTCGCACCGGGGAGCTGTTTTTT. It codes for CASSRPQGRTGELFF.